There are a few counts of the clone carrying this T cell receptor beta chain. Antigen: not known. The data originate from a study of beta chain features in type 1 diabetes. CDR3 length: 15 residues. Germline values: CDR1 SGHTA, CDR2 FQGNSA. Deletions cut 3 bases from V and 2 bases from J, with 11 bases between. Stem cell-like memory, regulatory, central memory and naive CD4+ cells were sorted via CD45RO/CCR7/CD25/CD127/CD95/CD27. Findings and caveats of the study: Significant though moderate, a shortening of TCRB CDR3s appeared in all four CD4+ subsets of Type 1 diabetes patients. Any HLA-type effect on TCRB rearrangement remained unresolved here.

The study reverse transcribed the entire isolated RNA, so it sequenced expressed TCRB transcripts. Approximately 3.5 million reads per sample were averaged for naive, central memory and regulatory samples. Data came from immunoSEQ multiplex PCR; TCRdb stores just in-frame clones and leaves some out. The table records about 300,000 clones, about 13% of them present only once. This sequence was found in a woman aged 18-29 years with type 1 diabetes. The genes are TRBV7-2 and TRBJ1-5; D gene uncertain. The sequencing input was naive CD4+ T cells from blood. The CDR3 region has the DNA TGTGCCAGCAGCTTCTACAGTTCCCGCAATCAGCCCCAGCATTTT. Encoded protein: CASSFYSSRNQPQHF.